This T cell receptor (beta chain) was recovered during a study of T cell repertoires in cytomegalovirus infection. Study-wide context: It was recently identified HLA-C-restricted and well-studied HLA-B-restricted CMV epitopes that the study used. Based on public TCR beta signatures, there were indications of CMV infection and of a matching HLA type. General study results and limits: People with CMV and the relevant HLA were identified by cumulative public TCR beta family frequency. Dominant in the ex vivo response were TCR beta clonotypes restricted by HLA-C and specific for CMV.

Of note for this clonotype: Its antigen is not identified.

TCRdb redid the calling of the reads with MiXCR, one entry per CDR3 protein. Among hundreds of thousands of distinct CDR3 sequences, approximately 32% were seen once, and the ten largest hold 10% to 15%. Germline CDR1 MNHEY, CDR2 SVGEGT. The CDR3 has 16 amino acids. Trimming pared 2 bases from V and 4 bases from J, leaving 15 bases between. Sequencing was performed on cultured CD8+ T cells from PBMCs, taken from culture after CMV antigen stimulation. This clonotype was sampled from a human donor in good health (CMV status not recorded). Some clones in this sample may be carry-over from other donors' samples. This sequence joins TRBV6-2 or TRBV6-3 and TRBJ1-5; D is unresolved. CDR3 DNA sequence: TGTGCCAGCAGTTACGCAGTCTGGTCGGGGAATCAGCCCCAGCATTTT. This encodes CASSYAVWSGNQPQHF.